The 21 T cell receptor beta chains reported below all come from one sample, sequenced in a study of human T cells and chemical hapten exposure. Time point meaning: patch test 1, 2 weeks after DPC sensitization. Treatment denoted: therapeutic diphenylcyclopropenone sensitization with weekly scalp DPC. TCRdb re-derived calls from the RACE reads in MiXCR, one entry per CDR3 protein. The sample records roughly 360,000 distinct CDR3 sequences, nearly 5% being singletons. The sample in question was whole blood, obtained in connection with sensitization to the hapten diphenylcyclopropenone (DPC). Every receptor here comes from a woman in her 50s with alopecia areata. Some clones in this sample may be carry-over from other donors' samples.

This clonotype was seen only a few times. CDR3 sequence reads: CASSEWVGETEAFF. CDR3 in DNA: TGTGCCAGCAGTGAATGGGTTGGGGAAACTGAAGCTTTCTTT. The J gene is TRBJ1-1, the V gene TRBV2, with D hard to call. The germline CDR1 and CDR2 sequences are SNHLY and FYNNEI. CDR3 length: 14 residues. V lost 2 bases and J 5 bases, leaving 12 bases between the germline ends.

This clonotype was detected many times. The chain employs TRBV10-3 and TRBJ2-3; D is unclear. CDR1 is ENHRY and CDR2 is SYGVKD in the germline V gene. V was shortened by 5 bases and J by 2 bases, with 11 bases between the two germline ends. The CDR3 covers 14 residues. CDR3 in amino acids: CAISTPDYTDTQYF. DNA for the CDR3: TGTGCCATCAGTACTCCGGATTACACAGATACGCAGTATTTT.

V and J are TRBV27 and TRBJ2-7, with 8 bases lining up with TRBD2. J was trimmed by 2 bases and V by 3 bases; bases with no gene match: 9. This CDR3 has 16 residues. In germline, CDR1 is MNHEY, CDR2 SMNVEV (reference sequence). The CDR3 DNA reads TGTGCCAGCAGTTTCTATGGGGCCGGGGGGGCCTACGAGCAGTACTTC. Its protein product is CASSFYGAGGAYEQYF.

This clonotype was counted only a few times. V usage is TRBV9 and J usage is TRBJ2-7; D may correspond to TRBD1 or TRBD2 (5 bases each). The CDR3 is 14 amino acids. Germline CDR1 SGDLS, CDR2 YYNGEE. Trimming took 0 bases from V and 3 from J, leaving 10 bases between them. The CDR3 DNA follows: TGTGCCAGCAGCGTAGGGGACGGCGTCTACGAGCAGTACTTC. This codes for CASSVGDGVYEQYF.

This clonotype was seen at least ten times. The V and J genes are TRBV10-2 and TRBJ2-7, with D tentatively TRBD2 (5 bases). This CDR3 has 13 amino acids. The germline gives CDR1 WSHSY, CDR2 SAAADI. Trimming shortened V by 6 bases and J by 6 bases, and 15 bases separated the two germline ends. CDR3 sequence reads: CASSPTTPGEQYF. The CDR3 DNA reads TGCGCCAGCAGCCCGACTACTCCGGGCGAGCAGTACTTC.

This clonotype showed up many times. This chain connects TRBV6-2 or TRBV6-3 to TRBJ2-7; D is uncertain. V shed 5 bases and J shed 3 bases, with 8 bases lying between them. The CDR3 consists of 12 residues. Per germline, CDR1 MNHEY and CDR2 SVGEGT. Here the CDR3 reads CASSDTLYEQYF. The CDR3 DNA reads TGTGCCAGCAGTGATACACTCTACGAGCAGTACTTC.

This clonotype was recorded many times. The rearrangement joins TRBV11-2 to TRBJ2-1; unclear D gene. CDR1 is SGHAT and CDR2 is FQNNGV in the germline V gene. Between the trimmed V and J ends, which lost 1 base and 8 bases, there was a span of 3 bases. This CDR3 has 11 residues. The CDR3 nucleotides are TGTGCCAGCAGCTTAGCCCATGAGCAGTTCTTC. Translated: CASSLAHEQFF.

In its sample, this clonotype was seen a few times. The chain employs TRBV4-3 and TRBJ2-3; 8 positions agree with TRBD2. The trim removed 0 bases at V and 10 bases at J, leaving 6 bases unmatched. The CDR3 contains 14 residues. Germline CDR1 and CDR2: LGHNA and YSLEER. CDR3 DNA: TGCGCCAGCAGCCAAGATACTAGCGGAGGACCGCAGTATTTT. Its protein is CASSQDTSGGPQYF.

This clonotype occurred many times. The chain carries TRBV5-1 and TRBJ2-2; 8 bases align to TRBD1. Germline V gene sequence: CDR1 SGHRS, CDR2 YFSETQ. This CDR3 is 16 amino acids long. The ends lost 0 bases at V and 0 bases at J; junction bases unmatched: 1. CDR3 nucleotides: TGCGCCAGCAGCTTGGGGACAGGGTCGAACACCGGGGAGCTGTTTTTT. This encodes CASSLGTGSNTGELFF. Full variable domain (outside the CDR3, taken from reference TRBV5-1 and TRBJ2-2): KAGVTQTPRYLIKTRGQQVTLSCSPISGHRSVSWYQQTPGQGLQFLFEYFSETQRNKGNFPGRFSGRQFSNSRSEMNVSTLELGDSALYLCASSLGTGSNTGELFFGEGSRLTVL.

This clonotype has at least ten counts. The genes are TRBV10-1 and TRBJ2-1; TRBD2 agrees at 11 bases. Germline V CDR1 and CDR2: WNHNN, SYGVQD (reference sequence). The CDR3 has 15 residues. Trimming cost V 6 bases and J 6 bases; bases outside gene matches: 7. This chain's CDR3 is CASSVAGGPGNEQFF. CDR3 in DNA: TGCGCCAGCAGCGTAGCGGGAGGGCCAGGCAATGAGCAGTTCTTC.

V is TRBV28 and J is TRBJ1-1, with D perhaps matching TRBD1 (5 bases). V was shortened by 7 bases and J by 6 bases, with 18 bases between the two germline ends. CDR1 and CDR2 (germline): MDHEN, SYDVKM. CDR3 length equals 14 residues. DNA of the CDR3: TGTGCCAGCAACTCCGGGACCGACGTCGCTGAAGCTTTCTTT. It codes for CASNSGTDVAEAFF.

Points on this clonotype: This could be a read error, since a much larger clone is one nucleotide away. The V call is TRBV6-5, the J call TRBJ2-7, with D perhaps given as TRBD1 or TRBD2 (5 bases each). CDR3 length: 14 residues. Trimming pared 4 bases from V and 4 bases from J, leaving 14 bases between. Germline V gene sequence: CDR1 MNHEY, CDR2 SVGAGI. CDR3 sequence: CASSCNEGEYEQYF. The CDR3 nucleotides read TGTGCCAGCAGTTGCAATGAAGGGGAGTACGAGCAGTACTTC.

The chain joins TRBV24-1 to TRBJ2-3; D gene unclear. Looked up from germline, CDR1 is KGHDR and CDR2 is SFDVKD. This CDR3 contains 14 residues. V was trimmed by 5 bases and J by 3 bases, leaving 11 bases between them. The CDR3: CATSGRYGTDTQYF. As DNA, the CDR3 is TGTGCCACCAGTGGCCGGTATGGGACAGATACGCAGTATTTT.

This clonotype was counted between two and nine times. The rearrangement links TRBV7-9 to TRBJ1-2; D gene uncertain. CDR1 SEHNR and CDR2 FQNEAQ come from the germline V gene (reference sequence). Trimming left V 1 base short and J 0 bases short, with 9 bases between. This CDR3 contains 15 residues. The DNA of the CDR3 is TGTGCCAGCAGCTTAGTGCACGGACCTAACTATGGCTACACCTTC. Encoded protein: CASSLVHGPNYGYTF.

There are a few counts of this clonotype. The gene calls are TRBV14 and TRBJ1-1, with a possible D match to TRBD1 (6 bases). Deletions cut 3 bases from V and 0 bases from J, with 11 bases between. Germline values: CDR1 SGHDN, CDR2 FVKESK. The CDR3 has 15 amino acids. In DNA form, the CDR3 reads TGTGCCAGCAGCCAGGTACAGGGTTTGAACACTGAAGCTTTCTTT. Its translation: CASSQVQGLNTEAFF.

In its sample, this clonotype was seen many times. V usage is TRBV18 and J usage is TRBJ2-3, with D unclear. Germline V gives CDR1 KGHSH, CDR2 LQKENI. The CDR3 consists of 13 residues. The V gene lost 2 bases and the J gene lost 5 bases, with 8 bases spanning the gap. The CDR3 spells CASSPSAEDTQYF. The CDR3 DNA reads TGTGCCAGCTCACCATCGGCAGAAGATACGCAGTATTTT. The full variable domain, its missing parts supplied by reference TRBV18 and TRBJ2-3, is NAGVMQNPRHLVRRRGQEARLRCSPMKGHSHVYWYRQLPEEGLKFMVYLQKENIIDESGMPKERFSAEFPKEGPSILRIQQVVRGDSAAYFCASSPSAEDTQYFGPGTRLTVL.

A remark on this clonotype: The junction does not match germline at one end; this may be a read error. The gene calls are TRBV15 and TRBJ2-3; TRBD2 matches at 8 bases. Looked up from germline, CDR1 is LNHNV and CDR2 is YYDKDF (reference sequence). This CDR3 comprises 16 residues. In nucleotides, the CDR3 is TGTGCCACCAGCCGAGACTACCCGGGACTAGTAGGGACGCAGTATTTT. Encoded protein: CATSRDYPGLVGTQYF.

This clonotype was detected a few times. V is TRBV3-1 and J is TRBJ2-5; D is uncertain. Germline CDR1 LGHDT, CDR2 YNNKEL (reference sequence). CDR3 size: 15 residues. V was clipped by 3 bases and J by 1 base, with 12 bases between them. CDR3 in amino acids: CASSHQTDVQETQYF. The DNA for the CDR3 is TGTGCCAGCAGCCACCAAACGGACGTCCAAGAGACCCAGTACTTC.

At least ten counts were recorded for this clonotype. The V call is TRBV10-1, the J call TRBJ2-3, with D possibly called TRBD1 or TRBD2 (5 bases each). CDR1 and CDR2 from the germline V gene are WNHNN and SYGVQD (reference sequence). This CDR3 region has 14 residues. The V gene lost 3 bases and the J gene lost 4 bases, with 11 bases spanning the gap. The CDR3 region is CASSEEGFADTQYF. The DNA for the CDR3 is TGCGCCAGCAGTGAAGAGGGGTTTGCAGATACGCAGTATTTT.

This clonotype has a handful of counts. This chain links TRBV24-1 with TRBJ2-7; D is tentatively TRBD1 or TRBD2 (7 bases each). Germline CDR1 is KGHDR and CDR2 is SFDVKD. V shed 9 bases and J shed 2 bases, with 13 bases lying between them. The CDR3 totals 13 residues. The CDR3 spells CATQQGRAYEQYF. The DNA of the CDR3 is TGTGCCACCCAACAGGGGAGGGCCTACGAGCAGTACTTC.

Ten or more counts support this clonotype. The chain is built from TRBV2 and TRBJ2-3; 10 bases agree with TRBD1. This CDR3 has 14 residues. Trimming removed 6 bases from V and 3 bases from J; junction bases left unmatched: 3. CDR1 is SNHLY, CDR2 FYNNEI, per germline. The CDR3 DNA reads TGTGCCAGCAGCTCGGACAGGGGGACAGATACGCAGTATTTT. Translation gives CASSSDRGTDTQYF.